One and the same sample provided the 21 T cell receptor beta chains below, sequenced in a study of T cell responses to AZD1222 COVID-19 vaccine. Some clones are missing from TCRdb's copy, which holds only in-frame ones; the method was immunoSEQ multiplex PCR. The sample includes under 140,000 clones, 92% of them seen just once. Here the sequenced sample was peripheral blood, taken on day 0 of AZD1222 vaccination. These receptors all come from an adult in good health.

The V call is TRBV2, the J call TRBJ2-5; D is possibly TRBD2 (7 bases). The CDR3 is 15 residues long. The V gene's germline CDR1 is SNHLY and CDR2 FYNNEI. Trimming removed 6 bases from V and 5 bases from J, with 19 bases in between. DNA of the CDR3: TGTGCCAGCAGGGGGAGGGGGATCGGAGGGGAGACCCAGTACTTC. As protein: CASRGRGIGGETQYF.

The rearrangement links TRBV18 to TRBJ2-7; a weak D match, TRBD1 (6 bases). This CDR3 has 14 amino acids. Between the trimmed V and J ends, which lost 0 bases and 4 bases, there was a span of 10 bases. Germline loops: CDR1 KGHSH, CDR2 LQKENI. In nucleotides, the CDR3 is TGTGCCAGCTCACCACCCGGGACACAGTACGAGCAGTACTTC. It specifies CASSPPGTQYEQYF.

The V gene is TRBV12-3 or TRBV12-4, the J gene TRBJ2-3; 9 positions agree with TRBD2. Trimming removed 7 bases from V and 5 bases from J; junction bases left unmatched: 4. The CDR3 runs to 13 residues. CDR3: CASNSGGGDTQYF. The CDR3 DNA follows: TGTGCCAGCAATAGCGGGGGAGGAGATACGCAGTATTTT.

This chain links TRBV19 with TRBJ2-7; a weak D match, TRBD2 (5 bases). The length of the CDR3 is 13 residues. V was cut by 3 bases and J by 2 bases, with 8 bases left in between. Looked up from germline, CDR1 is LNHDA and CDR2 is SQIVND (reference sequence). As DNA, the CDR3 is TGTGCCAGTAGTATGGGGAGCCCCTACGAGCAGTACTTC. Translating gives CASSMGSPYEQYF.

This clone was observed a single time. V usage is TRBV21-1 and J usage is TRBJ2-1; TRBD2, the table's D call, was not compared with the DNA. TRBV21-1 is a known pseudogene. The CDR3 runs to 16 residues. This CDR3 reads CASSREKELASNEQFF. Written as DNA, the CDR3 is TGTGCCAGCAGCAGAGAAAAGGAATTAGCCAGCAATGAGCAGTTCTTC.

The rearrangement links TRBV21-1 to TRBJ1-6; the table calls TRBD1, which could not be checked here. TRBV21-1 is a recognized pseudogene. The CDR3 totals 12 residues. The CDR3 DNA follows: TGTGCCAGCCCCCAAGGGGATTCACCCCTCCACTTT. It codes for CASPQGDSPLHF.

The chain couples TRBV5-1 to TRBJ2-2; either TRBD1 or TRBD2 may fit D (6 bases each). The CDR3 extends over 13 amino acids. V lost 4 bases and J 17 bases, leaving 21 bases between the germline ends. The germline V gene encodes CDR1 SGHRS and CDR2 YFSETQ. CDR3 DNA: TGCGCCAGCAGCGACGGGGAACCGGGGGCAGTTTTTTTT. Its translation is CASSDGEPGAVFF.

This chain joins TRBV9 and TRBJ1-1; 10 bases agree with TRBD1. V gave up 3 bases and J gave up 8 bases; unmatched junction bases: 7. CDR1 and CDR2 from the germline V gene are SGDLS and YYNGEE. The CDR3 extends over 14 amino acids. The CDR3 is CASSATGTGVEAFF. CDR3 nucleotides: TGTGCCAGCAGCGCCACCGGGACAGGGGTGGAAGCTTTCTTT.

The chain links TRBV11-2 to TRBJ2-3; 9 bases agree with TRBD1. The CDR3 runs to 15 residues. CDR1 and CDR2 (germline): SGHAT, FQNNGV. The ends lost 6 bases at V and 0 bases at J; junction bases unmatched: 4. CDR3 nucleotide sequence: TGTGCCAGCAGTCGACAGGGGGGTAGCACAGATACGCAGTATTTT. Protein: CASSRQGGSTDTQYF.

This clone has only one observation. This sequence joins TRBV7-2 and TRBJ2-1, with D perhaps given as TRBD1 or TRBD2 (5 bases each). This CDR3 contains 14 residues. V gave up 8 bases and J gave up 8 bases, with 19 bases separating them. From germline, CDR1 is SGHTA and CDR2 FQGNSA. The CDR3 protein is CASGARRRGHEQFF. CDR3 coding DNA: TGTGCCAGCGGGGCACGGAGGCGCGGGCATGAGCAGTTCTTC.

CDR3 loop: CASSQDRGAIFYGYTF. In DNA form, the CDR3 reads TGTGCCAGCAGCCAAGATCGCGGGGCCATCTTCTATGGCTACACCTTC. The V call is TRBV4-2, the J call TRBJ1-2; D is possibly TRBD1 (5 bases). CDR3 length: 16 residues. Germline V lookup: CDR1 LGHNA, CDR2 YNFKEQ. Trimming took 0 bases from V and 4 from J, leaving 15 bases between them.

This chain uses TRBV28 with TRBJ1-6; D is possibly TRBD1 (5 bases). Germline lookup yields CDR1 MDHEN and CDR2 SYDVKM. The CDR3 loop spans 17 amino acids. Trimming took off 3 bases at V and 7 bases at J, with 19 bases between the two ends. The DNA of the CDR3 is TGTGCCAGCAGTTTTGGTGGGACGGGGACCGTGAATTCACCCCTCCACTTT. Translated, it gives CASSFGGTGTVNSPLHF.

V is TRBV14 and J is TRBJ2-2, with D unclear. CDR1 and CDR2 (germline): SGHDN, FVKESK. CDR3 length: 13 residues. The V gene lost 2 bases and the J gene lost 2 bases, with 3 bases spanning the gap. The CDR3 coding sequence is TGTGCCAGCAGCCAACACAACACCGGGGAGCTGTTTTTT. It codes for CASSQHNTGELFF.

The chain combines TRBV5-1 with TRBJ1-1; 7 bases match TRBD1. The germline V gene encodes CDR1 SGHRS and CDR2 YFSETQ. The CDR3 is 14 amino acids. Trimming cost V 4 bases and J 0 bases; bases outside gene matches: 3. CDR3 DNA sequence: TGCGCCAGCAGCCCGGGACAGATGAACACTGAAGCTTTCTTT. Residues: CASSPGQMNTEAFF.

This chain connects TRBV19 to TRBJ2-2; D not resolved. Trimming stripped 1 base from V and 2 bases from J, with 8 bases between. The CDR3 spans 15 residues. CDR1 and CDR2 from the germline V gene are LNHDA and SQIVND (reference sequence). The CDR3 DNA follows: TGTGCCAGTAGTATAGGACACACAAACACCGGGGAGCTGTTTTTT. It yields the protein CASSIGHTNTGELFF.

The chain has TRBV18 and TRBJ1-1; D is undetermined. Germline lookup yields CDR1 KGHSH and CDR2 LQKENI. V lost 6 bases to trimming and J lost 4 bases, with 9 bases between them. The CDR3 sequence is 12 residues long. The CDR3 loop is CASSLRGTEAFF. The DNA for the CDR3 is TGTGCCAGCTCCCTCAGAGGCACTGAAGCTTTCTTT.

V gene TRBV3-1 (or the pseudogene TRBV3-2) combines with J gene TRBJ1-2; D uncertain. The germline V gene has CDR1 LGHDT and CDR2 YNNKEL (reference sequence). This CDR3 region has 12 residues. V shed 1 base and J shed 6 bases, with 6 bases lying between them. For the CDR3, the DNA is TGTGCCAGCAGCCAAGTCTCGGATGGCTACACCTTC. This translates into CASSQVSDGYTF.

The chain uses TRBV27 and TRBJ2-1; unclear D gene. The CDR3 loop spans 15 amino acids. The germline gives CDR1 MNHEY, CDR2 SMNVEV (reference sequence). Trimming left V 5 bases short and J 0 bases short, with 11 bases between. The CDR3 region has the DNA TGTGCCAGCAGTACTGACTCGAGCTCCTACAATGAGCAGTTCTTC. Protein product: CASSTDSSSYNEQFF.

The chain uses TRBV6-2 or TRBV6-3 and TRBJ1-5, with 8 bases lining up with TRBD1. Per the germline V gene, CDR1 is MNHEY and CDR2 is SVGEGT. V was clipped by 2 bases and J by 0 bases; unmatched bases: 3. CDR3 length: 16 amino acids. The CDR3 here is CASSYDRGYSNQPQHF. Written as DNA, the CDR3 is TGTGCCAGCAGTTACGACAGGGGCTATAGCAATCAGCCCCAGCATTTT.

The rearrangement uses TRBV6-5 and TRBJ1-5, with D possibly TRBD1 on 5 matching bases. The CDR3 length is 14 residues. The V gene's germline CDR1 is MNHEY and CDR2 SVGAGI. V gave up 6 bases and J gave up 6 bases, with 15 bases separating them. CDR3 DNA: TGTGCCAGCAGCCCGGACGAGGGACCTCAGCCCCAGCATTTT. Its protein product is CASSPDEGPQPQHF.

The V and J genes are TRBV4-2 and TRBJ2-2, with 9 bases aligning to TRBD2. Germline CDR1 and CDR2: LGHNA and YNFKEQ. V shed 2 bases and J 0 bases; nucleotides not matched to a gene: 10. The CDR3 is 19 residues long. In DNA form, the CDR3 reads TGTGCCAGCAGCCAAAGGGGGCAGCGGGGGGTCGCGAACACCGGGGAGCTGTTTTTT. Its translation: CASSQRGQRGVANTGELFF.